The clone carrying this TCR beta chain was recorded a few times. Its antigen is undetermined. Both 60 Vbeta primers and 13 Jbeta primers went into the PCR. Here immunoSEQ multiplex PCR was the method, and the copy in TCRdb shows in-frame clones only, minus some. The table records roughly 120,000 clones, around 75% of them present only once. The data were obtained in a study of cytomegalovirus exposure and HLA in healthy donors. Study information: An early data release held around 80 million unique TCRs from HLA-typed donors.

Germline assignment: CDR1 SGDLS and CDR2 YYNGEE. V lost 10 bases and J lost 6; bases outside the gene matches: 10. The CDR3 has 12 residues. Study-wide results and caveats: It was in a later analysis that TCR association rates were seen to vary by HLA locus, highest for DRB1 and lowest for HLA-C. The authors considered a cluster of highly shared sequence variants likely to be a sequencing artifact. Investigators reported over 150 TCR beta chains as tied to cytomegalovirus.

The sequence came from a man between 60 and 70 years old in good health and CMV-seropositive. This chain connects TRBV9 to TRBJ2-7; 7 bases are shared with TRBD2. Sequenced: PBMCs. The CDR3 is CAPRSGASEQYF. The CDR3 DNA reads TGTGCCCCCCGGAGCGGGGCTTCCGAGCAGTACTTC.